These 21 T cell receptor beta chains were sequenced from one sample in a study of T cells in Graves' hyperthyroidism and ophthalmopathy. Amplification of TCR beta CDR3 regions was performed using RNA transcripts as template. HTBI primers were employed in a first-round RT-PCR of the TCR CDR3. TCRdb used MiXCR to reprocess the multiplex PCR reads, holding one entry per CDR3 protein. The table lists around 280,000 distinct CDR3 sequences, about an eighth of them singletons, with roughly 8% in the top ten. Sequencing input: blood. These receptors were taken from a young woman with Graves' hyperthyroidism that later progressed to Graves' ophthalmopathy.

Turning to this clonotype: A much larger clone sits a single nucleotide away, making a read error possible. The V gene is TRBV27, the J gene TRBJ1-5; possibly TRBD1 for D (5 bases). Per the germline V gene, CDR1 is MNHEY and CDR2 is SMNVEV (reference sequence). The CDR3 totals 17 residues. V dropped 5 bases and J dropped 3 bases, with 20 bases sitting between them. The CDR3 spells CASSTKNGGGDNQPQHF. In DNA, the CDR3 is TGTGCCAGCAGTACTAAAAATGGGGGAGGCGACAATCAGCCCCAGCATTTT.

The chain has TRBV7-2 and TRBJ2-5; unclear D gene. Germline CDR1 and CDR2: SGHTA and FQGNSA. The CDR3 sequence is 12 residues long. Trimming took 5 bases from V and 4 from J, leaving 8 bases between them. As DNA, the CDR3 is TGTGCCAGCAGCCGACAACGAGAGACCCAGTACTTC. This sequence encodes CASSRQRETQYF.

This clonotype appeared many times. The chain carries TRBV7-8 and TRBJ2-7; D is perhaps TRBD2 (6 bases). This CDR3 spans 14 amino acids. Germline-derived CDR1 and CDR2 are SGHVS and FQNEAQ. V lost 5 bases, J lost 1 base, and 12 bases lay in between. CDR3 nucleotides: TGTGCCAGCAGCGGCGGGACGCTTTCCTACGAGCAGTACTTC. Residues: CASSGGTLSYEQYF.

The V and J genes are TRBV9 and TRBJ1-6; TRBD1 matches 9 bases. The length of the CDR3 is 15 residues. From germline, CDR1 is SGDLS and CDR2 YYNGEE. V lost 1 base, J lost 7 bases, and 3 bases stayed unmatched. DNA for the CDR3: TGTGCCAGCAGCGTATCCGGACAGGGGAATTCACCCCTCCACTTT. Translation: CASSVSGQGNSPLHF.

This clonotype was counted ten times or more. V and J are TRBV6-1 and TRBJ1-2; D not certain. CDR3 length: 11 residues. V shed 5 bases and J shed 7 bases, with 8 bases lying between them. CDR1 and CDR2 (germline): MNHNS, SASEGT. CDR3 sequence (DNA): TGTGCCAGCAGTAAGGAGCGTGGCTACACCTTC. Translated, it gives CASSKERGYTF.

At least ten counts were recorded for this clonotype. V usage is TRBV11-2 and J usage is TRBJ2-3, with TRBD1 matching 8 bases. V shed 4 bases and J 0 bases; nucleotides not matched to a gene: 15. The CDR3 is 19 residues long. Germline V gives CDR1 SGHAT, CDR2 FQNNGV. The CDR3, as DNA: TGTGCCAGCAGCTCCGGCAGGGTCTACGGGACAGGTAGCACAGATACGCAGTATTTT. Translated: CASSSGRVYGTGSTDTQYF.

This chain connects TRBV5-6 to TRBJ2-2, with 7 bases that match TRBD2. Germline CDR1 and CDR2: SGHDT and YYEEEE. The CDR3 contains 16 residues. The ends lost 0 bases at V and 0 bases at J; junction bases unmatched: 2. CDR3 coding DNA: TGTGCCAGCAGCTTGGGGGGGGGACCGAACACCGGGGAGCTGTTTTTT. As protein: CASSLGGGPNTGELFF.

This clonotype was detected many times. The chain employs TRBV7-9 and TRBJ2-7, with D hard to call. Trimming took off 4 bases at V and 3 bases at J, with 10 bases between the two ends. Germline values: CDR1 SEHNR, CDR2 FQNEAQ (reference sequence). This CDR3 region has 13 residues. The CDR3 is CASSSLDHYEQYF. CDR3 in DNA: TGTGCCAGCAGCTCACTGGACCACTACGAGCAGTACTTC.

This clonotype has at least ten counts. CDR3 residues: CASSQRTTTEAFF. CDR3 nucleotides: TGTGCCAGCAGCCAACGGACAACGACTGAAGCTTTCTTT. The chain uses TRBV3-1 and TRBJ1-1, with a weak D call TRBD1 (5 bases). The germline V gene has CDR1 LGHDT and CDR2 YNNKEL (reference sequence). CDR3 length equals 13 residues. V was shortened by 2 bases and J by 5 bases, with 9 bases between the two germline ends.

V gene TRBV6-5 combines with J gene TRBJ2-5, with D perhaps assigned TRBD1 or TRBD2 (5 bases each). Trimming removed 8 bases at V and 5 bases at J, with 15 bases between. The CDR3 consists of 13 residues. Looked up from germline, CDR1 is MNHEY and CDR2 is SVGAGI. In nucleotides, the CDR3 is TGTGCCAGCGAGGGGTGGGAAACGGAGACCCAGTACTTC. Its translation: CASEGWETETQYF.

The rearrangement uses TRBV3-1 and TRBJ2-2, with 11 bases aligning to TRBD1. Germline trimming cut 8 bases from V and 7 bases from J; bases unmatched to any gene: 6. The CDR3 has 14 residues. CDR1 and CDR2 (germline): LGHDT, YNNKEL (reference sequence). For the CDR3, the DNA is TGTGCCAGCTCCTGGGACAGGGGGATCGGGGAGCTGTTTTTT. Translating it yields CASSWDRGIGELFF. Looking up the rest from reference TRBV3-1 and TRBJ2-2 gives the full variable domain: DTAVSQTPKYLVTQMGNDKSIKCEQNLGHDTMYWYKQDSKKFLKIMFSYNNKELIINETVPNRFSPKSPDKAHLNLHINSLELGDSAVYFCASSWDRGIGELFFGEGSRLTVL.

This clonotype was seen at least ten times. This sequence joins TRBV28 and TRBJ1-4; D is ambiguous. Germline V CDR1 and CDR2: MDHEN, SYDVKM. This CDR3 region has 12 residues. The germline V and J ends were trimmed by 6 bases and 8 bases, with 10 bases remaining between them. CDR3 sequence reads: CASSHTSEKLFF. The DNA of the CDR3 is TGTGCCAGCAGCCACACCTCGGAAAAACTGTTTTTT.

This clonotype was detected a few times. The V and J genes are TRBV7-3 and TRBJ2-2, with TRBD2 matching 7 bases. CDR3 size: 14 residues. CDR1 and CDR2 from the germline V gene are SGHTA and FQGTGA. The V gene end was trimmed by 5 bases and the J gene end by 6 bases; junction bases not matched to a gene: 6. Here the CDR3 reads CASSPGGRPGELFF. CDR3 bases: TGTGCCAGCAGCCCGGGAGGTCGACCCGGGGAGCTGTTTTTT. Full variable domain (outside the CDR3, taken from reference TRBV7-3 and TRBJ2-2): GAGVSQTPSNKVTEKGKYVELRCDPISGHTALYWYRQSLGQGPEFLIYFQGTGAADDSGLPNDRFFAVRPEGSVSTLKIQRTERGDSAVYLCASSPGGRPGELFFGEGSRLTVL.

This clonotype was seen only a few times. The junction departs from germline at one end; a sequencing error may be responsible. The chain recombines TRBV6-2 or TRBV6-3 with TRBJ1-1; tentative D call: TRBD1 (5 bases). This CDR3 has 12 residues. The V gene's germline CDR1 is MNHEY and CDR2 SVGEGT. The CDR3 DNA reads TGTGCCAGCAGTCTGACGGGGACTGAAGCTTCCTTT. Translation gives CASSLTGTEASF.

This clonotype was found many times. The chain combines TRBV27 with TRBJ2-1, with TRBD2 as a possible D gene (6 bases). V lost 7 bases and J 7 bases, leaving 17 bases between the germline ends. In germline, CDR1 is MNHEY, CDR2 SMNVEV (reference sequence). This CDR3 spans 14 amino acids. The CDR3 loop reads CASMGRERGNEQFF. Here the CDR3 DNA reads TGTGCCAGCATGGGCCGGGAGCGAGGGAATGAGCAGTTCTTC.

This clonotype was seen ten or more times. The chain employs TRBV6-1 and TRBJ2-7, with 11 nucleotides matching TRBD2. The CDR3 contains 15 residues. Trimming at V came to 6 bases and at J to 1 base, leaving 5 bases not matched to a gene. Germline assignment: CDR1 MNHNS and CDR2 SASEGT. The CDR3 protein is CASSAGTSGSYEQYF. As DNA, the CDR3 is TGTGCCAGCAGCGCCGGGACTAGCGGATCCTACGAGCAGTACTTC.

The chain couples TRBV7-2 to TRBJ1-6; TRBD1 aligns across 7 bases. The V segment lost 4 bases and the J segment 0 bases; nucleotides outside the gene matches: 6. The germline V gene has CDR1 SGHTA and CDR2 FQGNSA. This CDR3 is built from 17 residues. CDR3 sequence: CASSSRGGSSYNSPLHF. The CDR3 DNA reads as TGTGCCAGCAGCTCCAGGGGGGGTAGCTCCTATAATTCACCCCTCCACTTT.

About this clonotype: A much larger clone is a single base away; this may be a read error. The chain joins TRBV7-2 to TRBJ2-1, with D possibly being TRBD1 or TRBD2 (5 bases each). CDR1 SGHTA and CDR2 FQGNSA come from the germline V gene. The CDR3 runs to 15 residues. V dropped 2 bases and J dropped 10 bases, with 18 bases sitting between them. The CDR3 loop reads CASSLQARGFSEQFF. The CDR3 DNA is TGTGCCAGCAGCTTACAAGCGAGGGGATTTTCCGAGCAGTTCTTC.

This clonotype was seen just once. V gene TRBV5-4 combines with J gene TRBJ2-2; 10 bases map to TRBD1. The CDR3 covers 17 residues. Germline CDR1 is SGHNT and CDR2 is YYREEE (reference sequence). V gave up 3 bases and J gave up 4 bases; unmatched junction bases: 9. DNA of the CDR3: TGTGCCAGCAGCTCATCGACCGGGACAGGGGCCACCGGGGAGCTGTTTTTT. This translates into CASSSSTGTGATGELFF.

This clonotype was seen at least ten times. The chain joins TRBV9 to TRBJ2-7, with D possibly matching TRBD1 (5 bases). Germline CDR1 SGDLS, CDR2 YYNGEE. Trimming took 7 bases from V and 2 from J, leaving 16 bases between them. The CDR3 is made up of 14 amino acids. CDR3 in DNA: TGTGCCAGCCAAAGGGGTGCCGAAACCTACGAGCAGTACTTC. Its protein product is CASQRGAETYEQYF.

This clonotype was found many times. This chain connects TRBV4-1 to TRBJ1-2; 7 nucleotides agree with TRBD1. The CDR3 is made up of 15 amino acids. The germline gives CDR1 MGHRA, CDR2 YSYEKL. The junction had 7 bases not matched to a gene; V was cut back by 1 base and J by 5 bases. The DNA for the CDR3 is TGCGCCAGCAGCCAAGTTATGGTACAGGGGTATGGCTACACCTTC. Translated: CASSQVMVQGYGYTF.